Presented here are 30 T cell receptor beta chains from one specimen sequenced in a study of Graves' ophthalmopathy and Graves' hyperthyroidism. Amplified material comprised TCR beta CDR3 regions derived from RNA transcripts. HTBI-primed first-round RT-PCR preceded second-round multiplex PCR. In TCRdb, the multiplex PCR reads were re-called with MiXCR into one record per CDR3 protein. Of over a million distinct CDR3 sequences listed, 35% to 40% are singletons. Source material: peripheral blood or thyroid tissue (not recorded which). These receptors came from an adult man with Graves' hyperthyroidism.

Turning to this clonotype: A read error may account for a junction end that differs from germline. The chain joins TRBV5-4 to TRBJ2-5; D might be TRBD2 (6 bases). Germline values: CDR1 SGHNT, CDR2 YYREEE (reference sequence). The CDR3 runs to 13 residues. The CDR3, as DNA: TGTGCCGGCAGCTTAGCGGCCCGAGAGACCCAGTACTTC. It translates to CAGSLAARETQYF.

Many counts were recorded for this clonotype. V usage is TRBV7-9 and J usage is TRBJ2-5; the D call may be TRBD1 or TRBD2 (6 bases each). V shed 7 bases and J shed 4 bases, with 19 bases lying between them. CDR1 and CDR2 from the germline V gene are SEHNR and FQNEAQ (reference sequence). This CDR3 is 15 amino acids long. CDR3 nucleotide sequence: TGTGCCAGCACCTACACAACCGGGGGCGGAGAGACCCAGTACTTC. Translated, it gives CASTYTTGGGETQYF.

This clonotype was found many times. J is TRBJ1-4 and V is TRBV12-3 or TRBV12-4, with unresolved D. CDR3 length: 14 amino acids. Trimming cost V 6 bases and J 5 bases, with 13 bases left between them. CDR3 amino acids: CASSLRRENEKLFF. CDR3 nucleotides: TGTGCCAGCAGCCTGAGGCGGGAAAATGAAAAACTGTTTTTT.

The chain carries TRBV7-9 and TRBJ2-6; tentatively, D is TRBD1 or TRBD2 (6 bases each). CDR1 SEHNR and CDR2 FQNEAQ come from the germline V gene (reference sequence). The CDR3 is 20 amino acids. V shed 4 bases and J shed 0 bases, with 22 bases lying between them. The CDR3 DNA is TGTGCCAGCAGCTATCGACAGGTGGGGGGAAGCTACTCTGGGGCCAACGTCCTGACTTTC. Translated, it gives CASSYRQVGGSYSGANVLTF.

Points on this clonotype: At one of its ends the junction is not consistent with the germline gene, which may arise from a read error. The genes are TRBV19 and TRBJ2-7; tentatively, D is TRBD1 (6 bases). This CDR3 contains 11 residues. Germline V CDR1 and CDR2: LNHDA, SQIVND (reference sequence). The CDR3 DNA follows: TGTGCCAGTAGGGACAGCTACGAGCAGCACTTC. Amino acid sequence: CASRDSYEQHF.

The V and J genes are TRBV7-2 and TRBJ1-6, with TRBD1 identical over 10 bases. Germline CDR1 is SGHTA and CDR2 is FQGNSA. The CDR3 has 16 residues. V dropped 1 base and J dropped 11; count of bases not matched to a gene: 8. The CDR3 region is CASSLVLGGQGTPLHF. CDR3 coding DNA: TGTGCCAGCAGCTTAGTGTTGGGGGGACAGGGGACACCCCTCCACTTT.

The chain is built from TRBV28 and TRBJ1-2; D call uncertain. Trimming shortened V by 7 bases and J by 2 bases, and 2 bases separated the two germline ends. Germline V gene data show CDR1 as MDHEN and CDR2 as SYDVKM. The length of the CDR3 is 10 residues. The CDR3 sequence: CASKNYGYTF. The CDR3, as DNA: TGTGCCAGCAAGAACTATGGCTACACCTTC.

V gene TRBV6-5 combines with J gene TRBJ2-7; D gene unclear. Germline V gene lookup returns CDR1 MNHEY and CDR2 SVGAGI. Trimming removed 6 bases from V and 6 bases from J, with 6 bases in between. CDR3 size: 10 residues. CDR3 DNA: TGTGCCAGCAGGTCGACCGAGCAGTACTTC. The encoded protein is CASRSTEQYF.

This clonotype appeared a single time. The chain joins TRBV7-9 to TRBJ1-5; 7 nucleotides align to TRBD1. Germline CDR1 reads SEHNR; CDR2 reads FQNEAQ (reference sequence). Trimming cost V 7 bases and J 11 bases; bases outside gene matches: 11. CDR3 length equals 13 residues. In DNA, the CDR3 is TGTGCCAGCACTGGACAGGCGAGGGAGACCCAGCATTTT. Translation: CASTGQARETQHF.

In this sample, this clonotype turned up many times. The chain combines TRBV7-6 with TRBJ2-7, with 9 bases aligning to TRBD2. Germline values: CDR1 SGHVS, CDR2 FNYEAQ. V gave up 1 base and J gave up 6 bases; unmatched junction bases: 10. The CDR3 spans 16 residues. The CDR3 coding sequence is TGTGCCAGCAGCTTAGATCCCGCGGGAGGGCCCGTCGAGCAGTACTTC. It is translated as CASSLDPAGGPVEQYF.

This clonotype was observed many times. The CDR3: CSARDAEDYGYTF. The CDR3 coding sequence is TGCAGTGCTAGAGATGCCGAGGACTATGGCTACACCTTC. The chain links TRBV20-1 to TRBJ1-2; the D is unclear. V was pared by 0 bases and J by 3 bases, with 8 bases between. The V gene's germline CDR1 is DFQATT and CDR2 SNEGSKA (reference sequence). The CDR3 length is 13 residues.

This clonotype was detected a few times. Written as DNA, the CDR3 is TGTGCCAGCAGTGTACGGGGCGGAGGTCAGCCCCAGCATTTT. Its protein is CASSVRGGGQPQHF. This chain joins TRBV7-2 and TRBJ1-5; D might be TRBD1 (5 bases). Per the germline V gene, CDR1 is SGHTA and CDR2 is FQGNSA. Between the trimmed V and J ends, which lost 6 bases and 6 bases, there was a span of 15 bases. There are 14 residues in the CDR3.

V usage is TRBV20-1 and J usage is TRBJ2-5; maybe TRBD1 (5 bases). Trimming cost V 3 bases and J 2 bases, with 10 bases left between them. CDR3 length: 13 amino acids. Looked up from germline, CDR1 is DFQATT and CDR2 is SNEGSKA (reference sequence). CDR3 protein: CSASSQDQETQYF. The DNA for the CDR3 is TGCAGTGCTAGTTCACAGGATCAAGAGACCCAGTACTTC.

This clonotype was seen ten or more times. This chain links TRBV29-1 with TRBJ2-5; no reliable D call. The CDR3 sequence is 12 residues long. The V end lost 1 base, the J end lost 5 bases, and 8 bases lay between the germline ends. CDR1 is SQVTM and CDR2 is ANQGSEA in the germline V gene. CDR3 region: CSVEGQKETQYF. DNA for the CDR3: TGCAGCGTTGAAGGCCAGAAGGAGACCCAGTACTTC.

A note on this clonotype: The junction and the germline gene differ at one end; a read error may be behind it. The CDR3 DNA follows: TGTGCCAGCAGCTTGGCCGGGACCTCTTCCTCCGAGCAGTACTTC. Translating gives CASSLAGTSSSEQYF. This rearrangement joins TRBV7-9 to TRBJ2-7; D tentatively reads TRBD1 or TRBD2 (5 bases each). Germline V lookup: CDR1 SEHNR, CDR2 FQNEAQ (reference sequence). CDR3 length: 15 residues.

This clonotype was detected ten times or more. It is unclear where the CDR3 begins or ends on the DNA, so no DNA is shown, and the CDR3 is as TCRdb lists it. The chain has TRBV12-3 or TRBV12-4 and TRBJ1-5; the table assigns TRBD1, which was not confirmed against the DNA. The CDR3 is made up of 16 amino acids, end residues included. CDR3 protein: CASSPRDSSSGQPQHF.

Only a few counts were recorded for this clonotype. This rearrangement joins TRBV12-3 or TRBV12-4 to TRBJ1-6; 7 nucleotides line up with TRBD1. The ends lost 7 bases at V and 10 bases at J; junction bases unmatched: 7. The CDR3 sequence is 13 residues long. Written as DNA, the CDR3 is TGTGCCAGCAAGACGACAGGGCGCTCACCCCTCCACTTT. Protein product: CASKTTGRSPLHF.

This rearrangement joins TRBV7-2 to TRBJ1-1, with 12 bases matching TRBD1. V dropped 4 bases and J dropped 1; count of bases not matched to a gene: 7. From germline, CDR1 is SGHTA and CDR2 FQGNSA. The CDR3 covers 17 residues. CDR3 DNA sequence: TGTGCCAGCAGCTCCGGGACAGGGGGCGGTCGGAACACTGAAGCTTTCTTT. This gives the protein CASSSGTGGGRNTEAFF. The full variable domain, completed using reference TRBV7-2 and TRBJ1-1, is GAGVSQSPSNKVTEKGKDVELRCDPISGHTALYWYRQSLGQGLEFLIYFQGNSAPDKSGLPSDRFSAERTGGSVSTLTIQRTQQEDSAVYLCASSSGTGGGRNTEAFFGQGTRLTVV.

V and J are TRBV28 and TRBJ2-7; a possible D gene is TRBD1 (6 bases). Germline V gene sequence: CDR1 MDHEN, CDR2 SYDVKM. Trimming removed 3 bases at V and 2 bases at J, with 14 bases between. CDR3 size: 15 residues. This CDR3 reads CASSFRGRRTYEQYF. CDR3 nucleotide sequence: TGTGCCAGCAGTTTCAGGGGTAGGAGGACCTACGAGCAGTACTTC.

For this clonotype: It may be a read error: a sequence one base away is much more abundant. The CDR3 sequence: CASSGLLTGGVGTQYF. The CDR3 DNA sequence: TGTGCCAGCAGCGGCCTACTAACAGGGGGCGTCGGGACCCAGTACTTC. The chain employs TRBV9 and TRBJ2-5, with TRBD1 matching over 9 bases. Germline CDR1 SGDLS, CDR2 YYNGEE. V was pared by 3 bases and J by 7 bases, with 13 bases of the junction left unmatched. This CDR3 is 16 amino acids long. The whole variable domain, filled in from reference TRBV9 and TRBJ2-5, reads DSGVTQTPKHLITATGQRVTLRCSPRSGDLSVYWYQQSLDQGLQFLIQYYNGEERAKGNILERFSAQQFPDLHSELNLSSLELGDSALYFCASSGLLTGGVGTQYFGPGTRLLVL.

The chain carries TRBV7-2 and TRBJ1-6; D gene uncertain. Germline V gene sequence: CDR1 SGHTA, CDR2 FQGNSA. The ends were cut back, 3 bases at V and 13 bases at J, with 10 bases in the middle. CDR3 length: 12 residues. The CDR3 bases are TGTGCCAGCAGCTTTAGGACTTCCCCCCTCCACTTT. Translating it yields CASSFRTSPLHF.

The table lists this clonotype with many counts. The rearrangement links TRBV7-8 to TRBJ1-2; 7 bases agree with TRBD1. The CDR3 has 13 amino acids. CDR1 and CDR2 from the germline V gene are SGHVS and FQNEAQ. The V and J ends lost 4 bases and 4 bases, in that order; junction bases with no gene match: 3. The CDR3 sequence is CASSSDRFYGYTF. The CDR3, as DNA: TGTGCCAGCAGCTCGGACAGGTTCTATGGCTACACCTTC.

This clonotype was observed many times. The V call is TRBV11-2, the J call TRBJ2-7; D unresolved. Looked up from germline, CDR1 is SGHAT and CDR2 is FQNNGV. Trimming removed 2 bases at V and 2 bases at J, with 7 bases between. This CDR3 comprises 13 residues. The CDR3 protein is CASSLNRPYEQYF. DNA for the CDR3: TGTGCCAGCAGCTTAAACAGACCCTACGAGCAGTACTTC.

The table lists this clonotype with many counts. The V and J genes are TRBV20-1 and TRBJ2-7; 12 bases are a match to TRBD1. The CDR3 is 15 residues long. The junction had 10 bases not matched to a gene; V was cut back by 6 bases and J by 4 bases. CDR1 DFQATT and CDR2 SNEGSKA come from the germline V gene (reference sequence). The CDR3 sequence is CSATGDRGQTYEQYF. CDR3 DNA sequence: TGCAGTGCCACGGGGGACAGGGGGCAAACTTACGAGCAGTACTTC.

V is TRBV2 and J is TRBJ1-1; no clear D gene. Per germline, CDR1 SNHLY and CDR2 FYNNEI. The CDR3 covers 13 residues. Trimming stripped 5 bases from V and 4 bases from J, with 11 bases between. The CDR3 sequence: CASSYSAFTEAFF. As DNA, the CDR3 is TGTGCCAGCAGTTACTCGGCCTTCACTGAAGCTTTCTTT.

This clonotype was recorded at least ten times. V and J are TRBV9 and TRBJ2-7; tentatively, D is TRBD2 (7 bases). The germline V gene encodes CDR1 SGDLS and CDR2 YYNGEE. This CDR3 is built from 14 residues. V lost 4 bases, J lost 0 bases, and 11 bases lay in between. The CDR3 loop is CASSYRDYSYEQYF. The CDR3 nucleotides are TGTGCCAGCAGCTACAGGGACTACTCCTACGAGCAGTACTTC.

CDR3 loop: CASVSYGYTF. The CDR3 coding sequence is TGTGCCAGTGTTTCCTATGGCTACACCTTC. The V call is TRBV28, the J call TRBJ1-2; D remains ambiguous. The ends were cut back, 9 bases at V and 4 bases at J, with 6 bases in the middle. From germline, CDR1 is MDHEN and CDR2 SYDVKM. The length of the CDR3 is 10 residues.

This chain joins TRBV10-2 and TRBJ1-1, with D maybe TRBD1 (5 bases). Trimming cost V 6 bases and J 4 bases, with 18 bases left between them. Per the germline V gene, CDR1 is WSHSY and CDR2 is SAAADI. This CDR3 spans 15 amino acids. The CDR3 DNA reads TGCGCCAGCAGAGATATGGGCAGGGTGGGCACTGAAGCTTTCTTT. Its protein is CASRDMGRVGTEAFF.

The chain is built from TRBV20-1 and TRBJ2-6, with a possible D match to TRBD1 (5 bases). Between the trimmed V and J ends, which lost 2 bases and 5 bases, there was a span of 16 bases. Germline V gene lookup returns CDR1 DFQATT and CDR2 SNEGSKA (reference sequence). This CDR3 is 16 amino acids long. CDR3 coding DNA: TGCAGTGCTAGACGCCGGACACAGGTTTGGGCCAACGTCCTGACTTTC. It encodes CSARRRTQVWANVLTF.

The chain uses TRBV12-3 or TRBV12-4 and TRBJ1-2; maybe TRBD1 (5 bases). The length of the CDR3 is 15 residues. V was cut by 5 bases and J by 5 bases, with 18 bases left in between. In DNA, the CDR3 is TGTGCCAGCAGTCGACCTGGGCGGGGCCCTTATGGCTACACCTTC. Translated, it gives CASSRPGRGPYGYTF.